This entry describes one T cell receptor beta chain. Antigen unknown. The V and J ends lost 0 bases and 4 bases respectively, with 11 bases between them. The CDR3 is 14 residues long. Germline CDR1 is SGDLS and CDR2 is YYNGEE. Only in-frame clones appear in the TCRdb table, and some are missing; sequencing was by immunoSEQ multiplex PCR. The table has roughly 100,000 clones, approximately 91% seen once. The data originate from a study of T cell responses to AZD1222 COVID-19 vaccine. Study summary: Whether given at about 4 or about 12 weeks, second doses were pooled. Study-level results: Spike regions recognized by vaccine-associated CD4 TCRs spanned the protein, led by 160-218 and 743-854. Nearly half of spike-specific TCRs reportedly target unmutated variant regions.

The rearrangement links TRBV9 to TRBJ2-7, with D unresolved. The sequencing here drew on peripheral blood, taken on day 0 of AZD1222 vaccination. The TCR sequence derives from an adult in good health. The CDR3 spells CASSVGVGGYEQYF. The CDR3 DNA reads TGTGCCAGCAGCGTAGGGGTAGGCGGTTACGAGCAGTACTTC.